This T cell receptor (beta chain) was profiled in a study of T cells in Graves' hyperthyroidism and ophthalmopathy. The wider study: Peripheral blood specimens were obtained at initial diagnosis, prior to any treatment.

Exclusion followed for patients with uncontrolled infection, other autoimmune disease, pregnancy or lactation. General study results and limits: Peripheral blood also featured most of the thyroid clonotypes expanded above 0.001.

On this clonotype itself: Its antigen is as yet unknown.

Amplified TCR beta CDR3 regions came from RNA transcripts. The HTBI primer set served for first-round RT-PCR of the TCR CDR3. TCRdb re-derived calls from the multiplex PCR reads in MiXCR, one entry per CDR3 protein. The sample holds hundreds of thousands of distinct CDR3 sequences, approximately 15% seen once. Germline loops: CDR1 DFQATT, CDR2 SNEGSKA (reference sequence). CDR3 length: 15 amino acids. V shed 4 bases, J shed 2 bases, and the junction held 5 bases outside the gene matches. The source is a woman aged 18-29 years with Graves' hyperthyroidism. The V and J genes are TRBV20-1 and TRBJ2-1; 10 nucleotides line up with TRBD2. Material: blood. The CDR3: CSAKGTSETYNEQFF. In DNA form, the CDR3 reads TGCAGTGCTAAGGGGACTAGCGAGACCTACAATGAGCAGTTCTTC.